The entry that follows covers one TCR beta chain sequence. This specimen comes from a study of vaccination and CD4 T cells after COVID-19. Regarding time point: late sampling 161 to 241 days after vaccination in a few convalescent patients. Via MiXCR, TCRdb re-called the PCR reads, giving one row per CDR3 protein. The sample comprises tens of thousands of distinct CDR3 sequences, about 47% of which are singletons, and 5.5% to 7.5% rests with the top ten. The source was CD4+ T cells from blood, collected about 7 months after SARS-CoV-2 vaccination. The TCR comes from a human donor who had recovered from COVID-19.

The CDR3 protein is CSASRPTGYSSPLHF. CDR3 coding DNA: TGCAGTGCTAGCCGACCGACAGGGTATAGCTCACCCCTCCACTTT. The rearrangement joins TRBV20-1 to TRBJ1-6, with 7 bases that match TRBD1. Germline lookup yields CDR1 DFQATT and CDR2 SNEGSKA (reference sequence). V lost 3 bases and J lost 10; bases outside the gene matches: 12. The CDR3 is 15 residues long.